This TCR beta chain was obtained from a study of blood T cell repertoires in COVID-19. Measured with immunoSEQ multiplex PCR; TCRdb has only the in-frame clones, and not every one. This sample yields 100,000 or so clones, of which around 83% are seen a single time; roughly 2.1% belongs to the top ten. V was pared by 2 bases and J by 0 bases, with 10 bases of the junction left unmatched. Looked up from germline, CDR1 is SGHTA and CDR2 is FQGNSA. The CDR3 covers 19 residues. This receptor was obtained from a man between 65 and 80 years old with active or convalescent COVID-19. The chain has TRBV7-2 and TRBJ2-3; TRBD2 matches at 11 bases. The sequenced sample was peripheral blood. The DNA for the CDR3 is TGTGCCAGCAGCTTAACTAGCGGGAGAAACCCGGCTAGCACAGATACGCAGTATTTT. Translating gives CASSLTSGRNPASTDTQYF.